These 4 T cell receptor beta chains were sequenced from one sample in a study of blood T cells in healthy people across ages. A second about 7 to 11 cycle PCR used barcoded and J-beta primers. One entry per CDR3 protein results from TCRdb running MiXCR on the 5' RACE reads. The table records almost 800,000 distinct CDR3 sequences, 58% of them present only once. Material: blood. These receptors were taken from a man aged 30 to 45 in good health.

The chain uses TRBV20-1 and TRBJ2-5; TRBD2 agrees at 8 bases. CDR3 length equals 15 residues. Trimming removed 0 bases from V and 0 bases from J; junction bases left unmatched: 3. Germline assignment: CDR1 DFQATT and CDR2 SNEGSKA (reference sequence). The CDR3 bases are TGCAGTGCTAGAGATTTAGCGGGGTACCAAGAGACCCAGTACTTC. This sequence encodes CSARDLAGYQETQYF.

The chain recombines TRBV20-1 with TRBJ2-1; 9 bases line up with TRBD1. Germline CDR1 reads DFQATT; CDR2 reads SNEGSKA (reference sequence). The CDR3 totals 14 residues. With 0 bases clipped from V and 8 bases from J, the junction kept 5 bases outside the gene matches. The CDR3 region has the DNA TGCAGTGCTAGAGAAGGGACAGGGCTCCATGAGCAGTTCTTC. It is translated as CSAREGTGLHEQFF.

The chain has TRBV20-1 and TRBJ2-3; tentatively, D is TRBD2 (5 bases). Trimming took 3 bases from V and 2 from J, leaving 12 bases between them. The V gene's germline CDR1 is DFQATT and CDR2 SNEGSKA (reference sequence). The length of the CDR3 is 14 residues. CDR3 coding DNA: TGCAGTGCTAGTACCAGCGGCTACACAGATACGCAGTATTTT. This encodes CSASTSGYTDTQYF.

V is TRBV3-1 and J is TRBJ2-7; D is unresolved. CDR3 length: 14 amino acids. Germline-derived CDR1 and CDR2 are LGHDT and YNNKEL (reference sequence). The V gene lost 4 bases and the J gene lost 5 bases, with 15 bases spanning the gap. For the CDR3, the DNA is TGTGCCAGCAGCCTCCGTTTGTCCCAGCACGAGCAGTACTTC. Its translation: CASSLRLSQHEQYF.